This T cell receptor beta chain was recovered during a study of vaccination effects on CD4 cells after COVID-19. Study in general: Wells containing 1.5 million to 2.5 million PBMC each were cultured with 10 IU/ml IL-2 and approximately 10 ug/ml peptides. Study observations and caveats: Convalescent patients numbered few in the study; early post-infection timepoints were missing entirely.

Generated by immunoSEQ multiplex PCR, the TCRdb table keeps only in-frame clones and is missing some. The data show about 57,000 clones, around four fifths seen once. Following culture for more than 9 days, CD4+ T cells were isolated. Each participant was given two doses of one vaccine (BNT162b2 or mRNA-1273). Germline CDR1 is LNHDA and CDR2 is SQIVND (reference sequence). This CDR3 is built from 14 residues. V was clipped by 5 bases and J by 2 bases, with 9 bases between them. With respect to this clone: The antigen remains unidentified.

This TCR came from a human donor who received a COVID-19 vaccine. Source: CD4+ T cells from PBMCs cultured without peptide, taken after COVID-19 vaccination. The chain links TRBV19 to TRBJ2-2; D is ambiguous. The CDR3: CASSPDGNTGELFF. The CDR3 DNA reads as TGTGCCAGTAGTCCGGACGGAAACACCGGGGAGCTGTTTTTT. The full variable domain, in which reference TRBV19 and TRBJ2-2 provide the parts outside the CDR3, is DGGITQSPKYLFRKEGQNVTLSCEQNLNHDAMYWYRQDPGQGLRLIYYSQIVNDFQKGDIAEGYSVSREKKESFPLTVTSAQKNPTAFYLCASSPDGNTGELFFGEGSRLTVL.